These T cell receptor beta chains were read from a single sample in a study of identical twins. One entry per CDR3 protein results from TCRdb running MiXCR on the 5' RACE reads. Of 420,000 or so distinct CDR3 sequences detected, less than 20% appear once; the ten largest clones hold around 12%. The specimen was naive T cells sorted from blood. The receptors derive from a man over 45 in good health. CDR3s include the opening cysteine and the closing phenylalanine or tryptophan. D genes are given only for firm matches.

TRBV7-9	NA	TRBJ2-1	CASSPYAVGDSYNEQFF
TRBV2	NA	TRBJ2-3	CASSERLAGTDTQYF
TRBV6-1	TRBD1	TRBJ2-5	CASSPHRGQETQYF
TRBV13	NA	TRBJ1-1	CASTKTLSEPEAFF
TRBV5-1	NA	TRBJ1-5	CASSLTLNQPQHF
TRBV5-4	NA	TRBJ2-4	CASSLIGSSVKNIQYF
TRBV20-1	NA	TRBJ2-7	CSAKVRYEQYF
TRBV7-2	NA	TRBJ1-1	CASTLGAGEAFF
TRBV2	TRBD2	TRBJ2-1	CASIPPSGSYNEQFF
TRBV14	NA	TRBJ2-1	CASSLLGPYNEQFF
TRBV29-1	TRBD2	TRBJ2-2	CSVRAGGHTGELFF
TRBV4-1	NA	TRBJ1-1	CASSQSGAATEAFF
TRBV4-3	TRBD2	TRBJ2-1	CASSQDWGGYNEQFF
TRBV5-5	NA	TRBJ2-7	CASRLLGVYEQYF
TRBV10-3	TRBD2	TRBJ2-1	CAISESGLSGGEQFF
TRBV25-1	TRBD2	TRBJ2-5	CASGLTSGRETQYF
TRBV6-2/TRBV6-3	NA	TRBJ1-5	CASSLVGPDQPQHF
TRBV29-1	TRBD2	TRBJ2-1	CSVTGSGRGDNEQFF
TRBV20-1	NA	TRBJ2-3	CSARAQIRSTGTQYF
TRBV5-1	NA	TRBJ2-7	CASSDGGYEQYF
TRBV28	TRBD1	TRBJ2-5	CASTEDRGIFETQYF
TRBV12-3/TRBV12-4	NA	TRBJ1-1	CASSFGTLNTEAFF
TRBV20-1	NA	TRBJ2-7	CSARGVSSWHEQYF
TRBV6-5	NA	TRBJ1-1	CASSSGDTRGMEEAFF
TRBV5-8	TRBD1	TRBJ1-1	CASSTGQANTEAFF
TRBV12-3/TRBV12-4	NA	TRBJ2-7	CASSDFGGVGEQYF